What follows describes a single T cell receptor beta chain. These data belong to a study of blood T cell repertoires in COVID-19. Study-wide context: The United States, Italy and Spain supplied acute and convalescent COVID-19 samples. Sample material is recorded as cDNA or gDNA derived from T cells, B-cell-depleted T cells, or PBMCs.

Source study methods: Amplifying reference gene primers gave estimates of nucleated cell counts. The data were produced by immunoSEQ multiplex PCR, yet TCRdb's version contains in-frame clones alone and is incomplete. From that table come the V and J calls and clone size; the DNA was used to work out D and trimming. In the table there are 150,000 to 160,000 clones, 75% to 85% of which are singletons. Germline V CDR1 and CDR2: MDHEN, SYDVKM. After removal of 8 bases from V and 2 bases from J, the junction contained 9 bases not matched to a gene. The CDR3 sequence is 16 residues long. Sequenced: peripheral blood. This sequence originates from a man aged 60 to 75 with acute or convalescent COVID-19. The chain has TRBV28 and TRBJ2-1; 10 bases are a match to TRBD1. CDR3 in DNA: TGTGCCAGCGCCCGGAGCGGACAGGGGGCCTACAATGAGCAGTTCTTC. Encoded protein: CASARSGQGAYNEQFF. The full variable domain, rest sourced from reference TRBV28 and TRBJ2-1, is DVKVTQSSRYLVKRTGEKVFLECVQDMDHENMFWYRQDPGLGLRLIYFSYDVKMKEKGDIPEGYSVSREKKERFSLILESASTNQTSMYLCASARSGQGAYNEQFFGPGTRLTVL.